This TCR beta chain was profiled in a study of PD-L1 blockade in urothelial cancer. Study-level background: Patients with male sex and bladder-origin urothelial cancer accounted for about 85% of the roughly 30 enrolled. Typically, measured as a median, blood samples had more than 110,000 T cells. Findings of the study overall: Better survival was forecast by a pretreatment blood TCR clonality below the median.

Data came from immunoSEQ multiplex PCR; TCRdb stores just in-frame clones and leaves some out. The profile covers some 38,000 clones, with around four fifths appearing a single time and roughly 15% taken by the ten largest. Worth noting for this clone: Its antigen is not known.

Regarding time point: pretreatment peripheral blood. There are 14 residues in the CDR3. With 6 bases removed from V and 2 bases from J, the gap between germline ends came to 12 bases. From germline, CDR1 is SNHLY and CDR2 FYNNEI. This sequence was found in an older man with urothelial cancer. The sequences come from PBMCs, collected around atezolizumab (anti-PD-L1) treatment. This chain joins TRBV2 and TRBJ2-3, with a tentative D call TRBD1 (6 bases). The CDR3 DNA sequence: TGTGCCAGCAGCGCGGACAGATACACAGATACGCAGTATTTT. Translated, it gives CASSADRYTDTQYF.